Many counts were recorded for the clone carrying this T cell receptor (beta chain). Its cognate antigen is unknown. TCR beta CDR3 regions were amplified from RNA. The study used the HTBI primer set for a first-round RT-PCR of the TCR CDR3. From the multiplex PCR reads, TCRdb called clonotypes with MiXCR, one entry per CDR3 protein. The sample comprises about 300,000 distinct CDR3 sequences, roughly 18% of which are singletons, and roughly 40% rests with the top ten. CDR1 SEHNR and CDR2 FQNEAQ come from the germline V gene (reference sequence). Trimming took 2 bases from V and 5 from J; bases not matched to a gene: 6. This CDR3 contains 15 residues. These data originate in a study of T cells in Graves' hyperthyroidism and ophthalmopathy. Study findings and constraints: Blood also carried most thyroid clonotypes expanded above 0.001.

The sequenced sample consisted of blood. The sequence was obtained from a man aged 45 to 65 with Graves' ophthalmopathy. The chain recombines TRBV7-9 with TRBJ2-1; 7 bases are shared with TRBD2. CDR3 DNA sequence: TGTGCCAGCAGCTTATGGCTAGCGGAAAACAATGAGCAGTTCTTC. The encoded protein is CASSLWLAENNEQFF. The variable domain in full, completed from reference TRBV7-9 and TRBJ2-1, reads DTGVSQNPRHKITKRGQNVTFRCDPISEHNRLYWYRQTLGQGPEFLTYFQNEAQLEKSRLLSDRFSAERPKGSFSTLEIQRTEQGDSAMYLCASSLWLAENNEQFFGPGTRLTVL.